This T cell receptor (beta chain) stems from a study of blood T cell repertoires in COVID-19. The wider study: Samples taken during acute and convalescent COVID-19 were collected in the United States, Italy and Spain.

The authors' processing: Amplified reference gene primers provided the basis for estimating nucleated cell counts. Assay used: immunoSEQ multiplex PCR; TCRdb lists only in-frame clones, some missing. That table supplies the V and J calls and clone size; D and trimming were determined from the DNA. Of more than 200,000 clones listed, roughly 86% are singletons. The sequenced material came from peripheral blood. The source of this sequence is an older woman with COVID-19, enrolled during active disease.

The CDR3 spells CASSLSQGRGTEAFF. CDR3 coding DNA: TGTGCCAGCAGTTTGTCTCAGGGGCGCGGAACTGAAGCTTTCTTT. This chain links TRBV27 with TRBJ1-1, with a tentative D call TRBD1 (6 bases). CDR3 length equals 15 residues. Between the trimmed V and J ends, which lost 3 bases and 5 bases, there was a span of 16 bases. Germline V gene lookup returns CDR1 MNHEY and CDR2 SMNVEV (reference sequence).